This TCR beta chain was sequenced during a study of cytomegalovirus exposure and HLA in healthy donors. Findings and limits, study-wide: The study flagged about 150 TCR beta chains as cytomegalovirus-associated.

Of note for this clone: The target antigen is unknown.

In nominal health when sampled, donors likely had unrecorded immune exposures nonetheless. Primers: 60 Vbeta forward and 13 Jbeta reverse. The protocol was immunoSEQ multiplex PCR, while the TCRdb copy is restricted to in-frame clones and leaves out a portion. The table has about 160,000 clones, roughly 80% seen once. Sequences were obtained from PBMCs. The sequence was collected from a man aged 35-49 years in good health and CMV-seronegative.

CDR3 amino acids: CASSSRAYEQYF. CDR3 nucleotides: TGTGCCAGCAGCTCCCGCGCCTACGAGCAGTACTTC. The chain couples TRBV7-2 to TRBJ2-7; D gene ambiguous. CDR1 is SGHTA, CDR2 FQGNSA, per germline. The V end lost 4 bases, the J end lost 2 bases, and 6 bases lay between the germline ends. This CDR3 has 12 residues.